A single sample gave rise to the 14 T cell receptor beta chains below, sequenced in a study of Graves' ophthalmopathy and Graves' hyperthyroidism. Investigators amplified TCR beta CDR3 regions from RNA transcripts. First-round RT-PCR with HTBI primers preceded a second-round multiplex PCR. TCRdb re-called the multiplex PCR reads through MiXCR, storing one row per CDR3 protein. The table has about 420,000 distinct CDR3 sequences, 20% to 25% seen once. Sequenced material: peripheral blood. These receptors were taken from a woman under 30 with stable Graves' hyperthyroidism.

The chain combines TRBV7-2 with TRBJ1-2; D is undetermined. CDR3 size: 13 residues. Germline-derived CDR1 and CDR2 are SGHTA and FQGNSA. The V end was cut by 1 base, the J end by 7 bases, with 10 bases between. The CDR3 here is CASSLDGASGYTF. CDR3 coding DNA: TGTGCCAGCAGCTTAGACGGAGCCAGTGGCTACACCTTC.

Many counts were recorded for this clonotype. The chain is built from TRBV12-3 or TRBV12-4 and TRBJ2-7; a possible D gene is TRBD2 (6 bases). This CDR3 spans 13 amino acids. Trimming shortened V by 6 bases and J by 2 bases, and 11 bases separated the two germline ends. The CDR3 sequence: CASRVGGTYEQYF. DNA for the CDR3: TGTGCCAGCAGGGTCGGGGGAACCTACGAGCAGTACTTC.

The chain links TRBV5-1 to TRBJ1-1; TRBD1 matches at 8 bases. Per germline, CDR1 SGHRS and CDR2 YFSETQ. After removal of 2 bases from V and 1 base from J, the junction contained 1 base not matched to a gene. CDR3 length equals 14 residues. The CDR3 region has the DNA TGCGCCAGCAGCTTCACAGGGGGGAACACTGAAGCTTTCTTT. Protein: CASSFTGGNTEAFF.

This clonotype was seen a handful of times. V gene TRBV6-1 combines with J gene TRBJ1-2, with 10 bases fitting TRBD1. V shed 4 bases and J 7 bases; nucleotides not matched to a gene: 6. CDR3 length equals 14 residues. Germline V gene sequence: CDR1 MNHNS, CDR2 SASEGT. CDR3 sequence: CASSGTTGGFGYTF. In DNA form, the CDR3 reads TGTGCCAGCAGTGGGACGACAGGGGGCTTTGGCTACACCTTC.

This clonotype appeared many times. This chain links TRBV7-2 with TRBJ2-7; 9 bases fit TRBD2. Germline V gene lookup returns CDR1 SGHTA and CDR2 FQGNSA. The CDR3 is 16 amino acids. The V segment lost 0 bases and the J segment 3 bases; nucleotides outside the gene matches: 6. DNA of the CDR3: TGTGCCAGCAGCTTAGCTAGTTCGACTAGCGGCTACGAGCAGTACTTC. Its protein product is CASSLASSTSGYEQYF.

This sequence joins TRBV12-3 or TRBV12-4 and TRBJ1-1; D is possibly TRBD1 (6 bases). The CDR3 contains 15 residues. The V end was cut by 7 bases, the J end by 0 bases, with 15 bases between. CDR3 in DNA: TGTGCCAGCAATCGCCGGGACAAACTGAACACTGAAGCTTTCTTT. Translation gives CASNRRDKLNTEAFF.

Many counts were recorded for this clonotype. The J gene is TRBJ1-2, the V gene TRBV2; D gene uncertain. The CDR3 runs to 11 residues. Germline V gives CDR1 SNHLY, CDR2 FYNNEI. Trimming cost V 6 bases and J 4 bases, with 6 bases left between them. The CDR3 loop is CASRVGYGYTF. The CDR3 coding sequence is TGTGCCAGCAGGGTGGGCTATGGCTACACCTTC.

In its sample, this clonotype was seen many times. This chain links TRBV28 with TRBJ2-7; D is possibly TRBD1 or TRBD2 (5 bases each). Germline CDR1 and CDR2: MDHEN and SYDVKM. Trimming took off 4 bases at V and 7 bases at J, with 23 bases between the two ends. This CDR3 has 16 residues. The CDR3 sequence is CASSYWLRVGGREQYF. The DNA of the CDR3 is TGTGCCAGCAGTTACTGGCTCAGGGTCGGAGGAAGGGAGCAGTACTTC.

V is TRBV6-1 and J is TRBJ1-1; D not resolved. Germline loops: CDR1 MNHNS, CDR2 SASEGT. Trimming cost V 4 bases and J 5 bases, with 8 bases left between them. CDR3 size: 12 residues. CDR3 in DNA: TGTGCCAGCAGTGTTTCCGATACTGAAGCTTTCTTT. This sequence encodes CASSVSDTEAFF.

At least ten counts were recorded for this clonotype. The chain joins TRBV30 to TRBJ1-2; 7 bases line up with TRBD1. Trimming cost V 5 bases and J 6 bases; bases outside gene matches: 9. This CDR3 is 13 amino acids long. CDR1 is GTSNPN and CDR2 is SVGIG in the germline V gene (reference sequence). The CDR3 here is CAWDRDLGDGYTF. The CDR3 DNA is TGTGCCTGGGACAGGGATTTGGGGGATGGCTACACCTTC.

This clonotype occurred many times. The chain links TRBV30 to TRBJ2-7; 9 bases match TRBD2. The V gene's germline CDR1 is GTSNPN and CDR2 SVGIG (reference sequence). V gave up 2 bases and J gave up 12 bases; unmatched junction bases: 5. The CDR3 has 11 amino acids. The CDR3 region has the DNA TGTGCCTGGAGTTCCGGGACTAGCCGGTACTTC. Protein sequence: CAWSSGTSRYF.

This clonotype was picked up many times. V gene TRBV20-1 combines with J gene TRBJ2-5; TRBD1 agrees at 10 bases. Looked up from germline, CDR1 is DFQATT and CDR2 is SNEGSKA (reference sequence). V lost 5 bases and J lost 5; bases outside the gene matches: 5. This CDR3 has 13 amino acids. The CDR3 DNA sequence: TGCAGTGCTGGGGGACAGGGGAGTGAGACCCAGTACTTC. Protein product: CSAGGQGSETQYF.

The gene calls are TRBV7-9 and TRBJ1-2, with a weak D call TRBD1 (6 bases). V was clipped by 0 bases and J by 7 bases, with 15 bases between them. The CDR3 loop spans 15 amino acids. Germline CDR1 reads SEHNR; CDR2 reads FQNEAQ (reference sequence). The CDR3 reads CASSLADRPLSGYTF. The CDR3 region has the DNA TGTGCCAGCAGCTTAGCTGACAGGCCCCTATCTGGCTACACCTTC.

This clonotype appeared a few times. The V gene is TRBV12-3 or TRBV12-4, the J gene TRBJ1-2; 9 bases are a match to TRBD1. J was trimmed by 7 bases and V by 4 bases; bases with no gene match: 10. CDR3 length: 15 residues. CDR3: CASSSTRRDRAGYTF. In DNA, the CDR3 is TGTGCCAGCAGTTCAACCCGCCGGGACAGGGCTGGCTACACCTTC.